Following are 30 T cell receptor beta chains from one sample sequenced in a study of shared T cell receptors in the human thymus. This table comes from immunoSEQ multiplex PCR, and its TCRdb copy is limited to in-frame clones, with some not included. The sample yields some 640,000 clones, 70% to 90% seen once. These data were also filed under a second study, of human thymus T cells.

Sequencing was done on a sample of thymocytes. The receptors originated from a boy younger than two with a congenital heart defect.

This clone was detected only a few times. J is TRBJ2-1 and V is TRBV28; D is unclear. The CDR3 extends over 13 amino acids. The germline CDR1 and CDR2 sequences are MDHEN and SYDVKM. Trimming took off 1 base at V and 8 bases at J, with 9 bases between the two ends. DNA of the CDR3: TGTGCCAGCAGTTTATACGCAGGTTATGAGCAGTTCTTC. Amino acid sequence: CASSLYAGYEQFF.

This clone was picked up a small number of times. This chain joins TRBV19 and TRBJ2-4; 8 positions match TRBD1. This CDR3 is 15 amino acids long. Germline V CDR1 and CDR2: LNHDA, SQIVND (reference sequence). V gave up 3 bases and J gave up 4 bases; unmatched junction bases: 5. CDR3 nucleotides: TGTGCCAGTAGTATGCGGACAGGGACAAAAAACATTCAGTACTTC. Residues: CASSMRTGTKNIQYF.

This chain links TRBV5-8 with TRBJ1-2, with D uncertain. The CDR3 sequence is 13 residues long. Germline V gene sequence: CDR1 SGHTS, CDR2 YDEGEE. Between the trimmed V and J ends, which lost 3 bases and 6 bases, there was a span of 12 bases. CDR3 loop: CASSSKGGDGYTF. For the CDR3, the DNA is TGTGCCAGCAGCTCCAAGGGCGGGGATGGCTACACCTTC. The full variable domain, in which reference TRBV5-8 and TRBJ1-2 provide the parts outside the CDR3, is EAGVTQSPTHLIKTRGQQATLRCSPISGHTSVYWYQQALGLGLQFLLWYDEGEERNRGNFPPRFSGRQFPNYSSELNVNALELEDSALYLCASSSKGGDGYTFGSGTRLTVV.

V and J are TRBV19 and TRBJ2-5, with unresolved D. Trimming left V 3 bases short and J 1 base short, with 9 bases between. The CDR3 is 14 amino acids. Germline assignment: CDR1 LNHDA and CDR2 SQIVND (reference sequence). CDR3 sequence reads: CASSMGLFQETQYF. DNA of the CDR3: TGTGCCAGTAGTATGGGCTTATTCCAAGAGACCCAGTACTTC.

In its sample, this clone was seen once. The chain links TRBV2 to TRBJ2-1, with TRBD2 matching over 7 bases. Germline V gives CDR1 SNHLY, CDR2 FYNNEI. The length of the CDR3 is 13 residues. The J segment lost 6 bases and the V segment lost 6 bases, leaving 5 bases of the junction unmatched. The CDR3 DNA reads TGTGCCAGCAGCGTCGGGACTACCAATGAGCAGTTCTTC. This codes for CASSVGTTNEQFF.

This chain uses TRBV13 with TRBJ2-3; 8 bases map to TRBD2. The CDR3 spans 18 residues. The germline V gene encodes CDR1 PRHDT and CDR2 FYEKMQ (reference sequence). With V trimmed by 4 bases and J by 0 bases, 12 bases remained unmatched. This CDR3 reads CASSSGTSGTISTDTQYF. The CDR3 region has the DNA TGTGCCAGCAGCTCCGGGACTAGTGGCACAATTAGCACAGATACGCAGTATTTT.

The CDR3 DNA is TGTGCCATCACTAGCGGGAGTAGTAATGAGCAGTTCTTC. This encodes CAITSGSSNEQFF. V gene TRBV15 combines with J gene TRBJ2-1, with 11 bases that match TRBD2. Germline V gene sequence: CDR1 LNHNV, CDR2 YYDKDF (reference sequence). V was pared by 10 bases and J by 7 bases, with 6 bases of the junction left unmatched. The CDR3 has 13 residues.

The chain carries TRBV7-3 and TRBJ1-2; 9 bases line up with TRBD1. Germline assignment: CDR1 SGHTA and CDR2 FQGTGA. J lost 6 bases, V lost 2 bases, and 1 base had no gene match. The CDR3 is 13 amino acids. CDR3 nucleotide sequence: TGTGCCAGCAGCTTACGACAGGGGGATGGCTACACCTTC. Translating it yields CASSLRQGDGYTF.

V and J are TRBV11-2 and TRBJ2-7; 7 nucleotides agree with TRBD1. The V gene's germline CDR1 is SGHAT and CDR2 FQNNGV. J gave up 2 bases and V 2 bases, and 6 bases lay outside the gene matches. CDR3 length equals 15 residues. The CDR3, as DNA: TGTGCCAGCAGCTTAACTGACAGGGCGGCCTACGAGCAGTACTTC. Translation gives CASSLTDRAAYEQYF.

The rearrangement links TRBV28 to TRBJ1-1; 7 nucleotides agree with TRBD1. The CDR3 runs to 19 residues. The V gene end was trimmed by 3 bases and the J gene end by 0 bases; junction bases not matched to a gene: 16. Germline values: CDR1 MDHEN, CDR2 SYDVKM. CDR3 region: CASSFFPPPRDRLNTEAFF. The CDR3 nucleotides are TGTGCCAGCAGTTTCTTTCCACCACCCCGGGACAGATTGAACACTGAAGCTTTCTTT.

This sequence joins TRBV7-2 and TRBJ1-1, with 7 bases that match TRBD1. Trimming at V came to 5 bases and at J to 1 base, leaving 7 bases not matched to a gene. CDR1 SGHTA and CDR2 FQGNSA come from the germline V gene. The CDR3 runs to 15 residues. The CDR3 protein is CASSPPGQRNTEAFF. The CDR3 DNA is TGTGCCAGCAGCCCCCCGGGACAGAGGAACACTGAAGCTTTCTTT.

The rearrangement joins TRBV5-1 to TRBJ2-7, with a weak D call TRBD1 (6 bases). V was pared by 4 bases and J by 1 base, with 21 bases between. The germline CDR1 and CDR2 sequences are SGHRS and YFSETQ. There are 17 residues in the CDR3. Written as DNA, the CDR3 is TGCGCCAGCAGCGCTGATTTCCACAGGGTAACGTCCTACGAGCAGTACTTC. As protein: CASSADFHRVTSYEQYF.

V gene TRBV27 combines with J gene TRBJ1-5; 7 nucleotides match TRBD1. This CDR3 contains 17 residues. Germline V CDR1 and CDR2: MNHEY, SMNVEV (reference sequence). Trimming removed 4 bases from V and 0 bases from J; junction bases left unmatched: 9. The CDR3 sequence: CASSYQGGPDSNQPQHF. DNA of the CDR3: TGTGCCAGCAGTTACCAGGGGGGACCCGATAGCAATCAGCCCCAGCATTTT.

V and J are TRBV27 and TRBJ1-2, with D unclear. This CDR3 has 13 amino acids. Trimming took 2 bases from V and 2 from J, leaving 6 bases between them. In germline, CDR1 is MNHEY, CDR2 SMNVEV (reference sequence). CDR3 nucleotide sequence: TGTGCCAGCAGTTTACAGGCCAACTATGGCTACACCTTC. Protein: CASSLQANYGYTF.

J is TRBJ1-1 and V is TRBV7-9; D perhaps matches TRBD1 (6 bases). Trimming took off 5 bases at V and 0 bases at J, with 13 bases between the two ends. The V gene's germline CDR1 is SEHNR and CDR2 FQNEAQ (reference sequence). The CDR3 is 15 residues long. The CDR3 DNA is TGTGCCAGCAGCCCAACGGACAGATTGAACACTGAAGCTTTCTTT. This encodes CASSPTDRLNTEAFF. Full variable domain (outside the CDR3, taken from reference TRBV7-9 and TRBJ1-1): DTGVSQNPRHKITKRGQNVTFRCDPISEHNRLYWYRQTLGQGPEFLTYFQNEAQLEKSRLLSDRFSAERPKGSFSTLEIQRTEQGDSAMYLCASSPTDRLNTEAFFGQGTRLTVV.

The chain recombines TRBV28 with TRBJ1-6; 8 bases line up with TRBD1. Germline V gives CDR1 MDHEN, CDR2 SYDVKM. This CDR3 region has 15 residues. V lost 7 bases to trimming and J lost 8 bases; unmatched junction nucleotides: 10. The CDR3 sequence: CASTLKRQGHSPLHF. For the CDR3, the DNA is TGTGCCAGCACCTTGAAGAGACAGGGGCATTCACCCCTCCACTTT. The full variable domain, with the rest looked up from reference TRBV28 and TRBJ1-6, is DVKVTQSSRYLVKRTGEKVFLECVQDMDHENMFWYRQDPGLGLRLIYFSYDVKMKEKGDIPEGYSVSREKKERFSLILESASTNQTSMYLCASTLKRQGHSPLHFGNGTRLTVT.

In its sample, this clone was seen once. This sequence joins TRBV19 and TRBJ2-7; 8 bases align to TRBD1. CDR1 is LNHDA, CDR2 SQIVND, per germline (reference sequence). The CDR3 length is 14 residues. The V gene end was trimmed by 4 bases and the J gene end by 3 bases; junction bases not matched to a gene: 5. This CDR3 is CASSTTGANYEQYF. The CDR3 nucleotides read TGTGCCAGTAGTACGACAGGGGCGAACTACGAGCAGTACTTC.

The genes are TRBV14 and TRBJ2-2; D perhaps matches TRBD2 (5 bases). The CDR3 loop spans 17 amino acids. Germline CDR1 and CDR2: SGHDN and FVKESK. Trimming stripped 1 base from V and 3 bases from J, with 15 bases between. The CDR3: CASSQVGPGSDTGELFF. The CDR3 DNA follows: TGTGCCAGCAGCCAAGTCGGCCCGGGGTCCGACACCGGGGAGCTGTTTTTT.

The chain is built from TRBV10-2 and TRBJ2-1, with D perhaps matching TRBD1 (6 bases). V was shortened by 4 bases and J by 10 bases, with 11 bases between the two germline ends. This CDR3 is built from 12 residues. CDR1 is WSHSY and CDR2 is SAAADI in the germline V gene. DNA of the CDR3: TGCGCCAGCAGTGCCGGGACAAACGAGCAGTTCTTC. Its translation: CASSAGTNEQFF.

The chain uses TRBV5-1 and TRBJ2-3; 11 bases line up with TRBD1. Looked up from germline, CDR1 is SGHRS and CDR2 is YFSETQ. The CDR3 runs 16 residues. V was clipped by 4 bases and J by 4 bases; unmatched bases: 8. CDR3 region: CASSPEGQGGPDTQYF. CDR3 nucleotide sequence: TGCGCCAGCAGCCCGGAGGGACAGGGGGGCCCAGATACGCAGTATTTT.

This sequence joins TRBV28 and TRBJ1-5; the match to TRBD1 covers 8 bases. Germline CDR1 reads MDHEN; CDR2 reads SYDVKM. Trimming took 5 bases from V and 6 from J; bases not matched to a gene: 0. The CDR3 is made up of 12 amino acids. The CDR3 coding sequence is TGTGCCAGCAGTCAGGGGGCTCAGCCCCAGCATTTT. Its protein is CASSQGAQPQHF. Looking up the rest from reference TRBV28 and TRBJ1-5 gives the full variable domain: DVKVTQSSRYLVKRTGEKVFLECVQDMDHENMFWYRQDPGLGLRLIYFSYDVKMKEKGDIPEGYSVSREKKERFSLILESASTNQTSMYLCASSQGAQPQHFGDGTRLSIL.

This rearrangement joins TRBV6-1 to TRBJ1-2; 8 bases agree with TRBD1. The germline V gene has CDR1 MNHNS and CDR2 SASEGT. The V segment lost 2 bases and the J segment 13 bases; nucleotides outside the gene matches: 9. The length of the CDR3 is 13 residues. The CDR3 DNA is TGTGCCAGCAGTGAACAGGGGGCGCGGGTACTCACCTTC. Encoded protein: CASSEQGARVLTF.

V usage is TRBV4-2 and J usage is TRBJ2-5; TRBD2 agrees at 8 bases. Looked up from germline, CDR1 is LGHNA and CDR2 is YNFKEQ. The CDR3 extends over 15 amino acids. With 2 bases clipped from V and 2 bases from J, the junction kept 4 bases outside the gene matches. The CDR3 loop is CASSQPTGGQETQYF. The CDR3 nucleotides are TGTGCCAGCAGCCAACCAACGGGGGGGCAAGAGACCCAGTACTTC.

CDR3 amino acids: CATSSPVGTSAQPDNEQFF. CDR3 coding DNA: TGTGCCACCAGCAGCCCGGTGGGGACTAGCGCTCAGCCGGACAATGAGCAGTTCTTC. V and J are TRBV15 and TRBJ2-1; 10 nucleotides match TRBD2. The ends lost 3 bases at V and 5 bases at J; junction bases unmatched: 16. This CDR3 comprises 19 residues. From germline, CDR1 is LNHNV and CDR2 YYDKDF (reference sequence).

CDR3 bases: TGTGCCAGCAGCTTAGATGTGACAGGGGACCAGCCCCAGCATTTT. This translates into CASSLDVTGDQPQHF. The chain employs TRBV7-9 and TRBJ1-5, with 8 bases that match TRBD1. Germline CDR1 SEHNR, CDR2 FQNEAQ (reference sequence). Germline trimming cut 1 base from V and 7 bases from J; bases unmatched to any gene: 6. CDR3 size: 15 residues.

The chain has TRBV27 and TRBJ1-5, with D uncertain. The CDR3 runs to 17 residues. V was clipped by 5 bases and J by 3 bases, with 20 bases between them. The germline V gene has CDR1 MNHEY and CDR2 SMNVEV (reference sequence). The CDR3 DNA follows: TGTGCCAGCAGTCCTCGTGGGAGGACGGATTACAATCAGCCCCAGCATTTT. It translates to CASSPRGRTDYNQPQHF.

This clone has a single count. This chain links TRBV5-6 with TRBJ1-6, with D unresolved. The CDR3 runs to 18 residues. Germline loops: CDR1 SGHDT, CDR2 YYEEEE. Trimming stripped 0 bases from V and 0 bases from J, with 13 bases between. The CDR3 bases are TGTGCCAGCAGCTTGGGGAGGGTAGGTCACTCCTATAATTCACCCCTCCACTTT. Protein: CASSLGRVGHSYNSPLHF.

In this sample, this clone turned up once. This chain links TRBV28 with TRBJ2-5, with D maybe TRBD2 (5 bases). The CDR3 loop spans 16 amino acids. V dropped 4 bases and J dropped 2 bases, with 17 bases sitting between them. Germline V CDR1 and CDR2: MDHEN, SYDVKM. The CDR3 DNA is TGTGCCAGCAGTTCGGACTTAGCGCCGGTACAAGAGACCCAGTACTTC. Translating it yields CASSSDLAPVQETQYF.

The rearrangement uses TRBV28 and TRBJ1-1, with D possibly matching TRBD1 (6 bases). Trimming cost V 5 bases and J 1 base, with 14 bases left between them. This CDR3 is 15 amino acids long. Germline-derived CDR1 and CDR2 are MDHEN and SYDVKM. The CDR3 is CASSRQGGGNTEAFF. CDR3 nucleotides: TGTGCCAGCAGTCGGCAGGGAGGGGGGAACACTGAAGCTTTCTTT.

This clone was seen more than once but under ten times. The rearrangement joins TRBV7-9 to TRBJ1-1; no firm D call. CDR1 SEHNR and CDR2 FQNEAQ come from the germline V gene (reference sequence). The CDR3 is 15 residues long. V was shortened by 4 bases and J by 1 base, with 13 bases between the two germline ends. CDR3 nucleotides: TGTGCCAGCAGCTCAAATATGGCGGCGAACACTGAAGCTTTCTTT. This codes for CASSSNMAANTEAFF.